A selection of T cell receptor beta chains follows, all from one sample in a study of control samples from healthy donors and cancer patients. Libraries were prepared by immunoSEQ multiplex PCR; TCRdb keeps only in-frame clonotypes and omits some of them. The data hold about 140,000 clones, with approximately 92% observed a single time. The specimen was blood. These receptors all stem from a man aged 30-40 years in good health. Each CDR3 is given with its conserved first and last residue. The order of the fields is V gene, CDR3 protein.

V: TRBV4-1; CDR3: CASSQAGLAGGVGYEQFF
V: TRBV30; CDR3: CAWSVGGLGFYEQYF
V: TRBV11-2; CDR3: CASSLDWARTDTQYF
V: TRBV7-8; CDR3: CASSLAAGGWNEQFF
V: TRBV3-1/TRBV3-2; CDR3: CASSQDPGVGYGYTF
V: TRBV5-4; CDR3: CASSIAGGIRETQYF
V: TRBV24-1; CDR3: CATSVGSPSAYEQYF
V: TRBV25-1; CDR3: CASSESWGTEAFF
V: TRBV18; CDR3: CASSPIPGTAGKLFF
V: TRBV28; CDR3: CASSSRLGGNSSSYEQYF
V: TRBV7-2; CDR3: CASSLVVGDYEQYF
V: TRBV7-9; CDR3: CASSSGGTNEKLFF
V: TRBV9; CDR3: CASSVTGGNTGELFF
V: TRBV20-1; CDR3: CSASRSSETGELFF
V: TRBV15; CDR3: CATSRVMGKVANVLTF
V: TRBV2; CDR3: CASSDRLADNTDTQYF